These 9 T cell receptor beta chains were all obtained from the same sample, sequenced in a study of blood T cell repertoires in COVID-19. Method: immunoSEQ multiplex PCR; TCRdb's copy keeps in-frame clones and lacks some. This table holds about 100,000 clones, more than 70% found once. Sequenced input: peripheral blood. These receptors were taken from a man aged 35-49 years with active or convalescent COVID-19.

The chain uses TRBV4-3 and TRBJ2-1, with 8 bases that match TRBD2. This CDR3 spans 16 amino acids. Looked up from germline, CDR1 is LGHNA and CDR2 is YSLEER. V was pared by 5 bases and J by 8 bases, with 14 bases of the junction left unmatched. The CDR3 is CASSETGTRVVDEQFF. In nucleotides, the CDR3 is TGCGCCAGCAGCGAGACCGGGACTAGGGTCGTCGATGAGCAGTTCTTC.

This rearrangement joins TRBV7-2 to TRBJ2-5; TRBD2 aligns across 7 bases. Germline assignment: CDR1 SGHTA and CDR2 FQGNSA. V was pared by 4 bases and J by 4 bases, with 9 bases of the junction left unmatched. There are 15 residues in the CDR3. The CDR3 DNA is TGTGCCAGCAGCTGGGAGGGCGGGAGAGTAGAGACCCAGTACTTC. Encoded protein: CASSWEGGRVETQYF.

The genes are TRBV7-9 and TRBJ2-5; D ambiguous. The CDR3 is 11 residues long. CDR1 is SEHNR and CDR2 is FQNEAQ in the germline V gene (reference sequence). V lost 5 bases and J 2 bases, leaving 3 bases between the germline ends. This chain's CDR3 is CASSLQETQYF. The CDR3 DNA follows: TGTGCCAGCAGCCTTCAAGAGACCCAGTACTTC.

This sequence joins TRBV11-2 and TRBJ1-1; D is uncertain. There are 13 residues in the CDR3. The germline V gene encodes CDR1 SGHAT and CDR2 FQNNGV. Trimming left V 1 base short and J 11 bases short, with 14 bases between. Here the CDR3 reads CASSLGIAERAFF. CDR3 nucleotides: TGTGCCAGCAGCTTAGGCATCGCCGAGAGGGCTTTCTTT.

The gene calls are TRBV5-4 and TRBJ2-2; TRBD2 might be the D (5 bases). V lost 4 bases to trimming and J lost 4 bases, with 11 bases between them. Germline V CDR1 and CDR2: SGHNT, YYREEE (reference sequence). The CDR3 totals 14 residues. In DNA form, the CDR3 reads TGTGCCAGCAGCATCCCTAGCATCACCGGGGAGCTGTTTTTT. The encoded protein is CASSIPSITGELFF.

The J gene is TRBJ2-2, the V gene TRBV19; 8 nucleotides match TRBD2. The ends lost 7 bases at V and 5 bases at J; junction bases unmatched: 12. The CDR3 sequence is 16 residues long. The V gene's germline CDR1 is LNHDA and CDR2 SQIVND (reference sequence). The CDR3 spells CASTTNRAGGTGELFF. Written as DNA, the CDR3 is TGTGCCAGTACCACCAACCGGGCGGGAGGTACCGGGGAGCTGTTTTTT.

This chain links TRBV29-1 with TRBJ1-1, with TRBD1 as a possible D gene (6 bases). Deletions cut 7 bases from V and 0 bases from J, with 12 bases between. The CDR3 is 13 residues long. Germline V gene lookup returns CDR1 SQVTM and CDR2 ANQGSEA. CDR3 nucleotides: TGCAGCGGAGCAGGGGCGTTGAACACTGAAGCTTTCTTT. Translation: CSGAGALNTEAFF.

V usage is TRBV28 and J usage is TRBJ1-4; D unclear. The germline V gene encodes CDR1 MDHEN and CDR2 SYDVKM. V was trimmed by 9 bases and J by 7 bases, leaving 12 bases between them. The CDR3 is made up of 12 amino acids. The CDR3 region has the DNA TGTGCCAGTAACCAGCAGGCTGAAAAACTGTTTTTT. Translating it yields CASNQQAEKLFF. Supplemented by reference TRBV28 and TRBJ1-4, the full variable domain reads DVKVTQSSRYLVKRTGEKVFLECVQDMDHENMFWYRQDPGLGLRLIYFSYDVKMKEKGDIPEGYSVSREKKERFSLILESASTNQTSMYLCASNQQAEKLFFGSGTQLSVL.

The CDR3, as DNA: TGTGCCAGCAGCTTCGGTGGAGACGACGAGCAGTACTTC. Its protein product is CASSFGGDDEQYF. This chain connects TRBV5-4 to TRBJ2-7; D is ambiguous. The CDR3 has 13 residues. Germline-derived CDR1 and CDR2 are SGHNT and YYREEE (reference sequence). Trimming left V 2 bases short and J 5 bases short, with 11 bases between. The full variable domain, in which reference TRBV5-4 and TRBJ2-7 provide the parts outside the CDR3, is ETGVTQSPTHLIKTRGQQVTLRCSSQSGHNTVSWYQQALGQGPQFIFQYYREEENGRGNFPPRFSGLQFPNYSSELNVNALELDDSALYLCASSFGGDDEQYFGPGTRLTVT.